Shown below are 26 T cell receptor beta chains from a single sample sequenced in a study of blood T cell repertoires in COVID-19. Assay used: immunoSEQ multiplex PCR; TCRdb lists only in-frame clones, some missing. The top ten clones hold about 5% of a sample with about 150,000 clones, around 84% of them seen once. The sequencing sample was made of peripheral blood. The receptors were sampled from a woman aged 50 to 60 with acute or convalescent COVID-19.

The rearrangement joins TRBV19 to TRBJ2-2; weak D call: TRBD2 (7 bases). Looked up from germline, CDR1 is LNHDA and CDR2 is SQIVND (reference sequence). The CDR3 has 16 amino acids. V lost 7 bases, J lost 0 bases, and 15 bases lay in between. The CDR3 sequence: CASTLGGASNTGELFF. The CDR3 bases are TGTGCCAGTACCCTAGGGGGGGCGTCGAACACCGGGGAGCTGTTTTTT.

The V call is TRBV4-1, the J call TRBJ1-2; TRBD1 agrees at 8 bases. This CDR3 is 15 amino acids long. Germline CDR1 MGHRA, CDR2 YSYEKL. V shed 0 bases, J shed 4 bases, and the junction held 4 bases outside the gene matches. DNA for the CDR3: TGCGCCAGCAGCCAAGATCGGGGGACAGGCTATGGCTACACCTTC. Protein product: CASSQDRGTGYGYTF.

This clone was observed a few times. The chain is built from TRBV7-3 and TRBJ2-5; D is perhaps TRBD2 (5 bases). The V end lost 5 bases, the J end lost 10 bases, and 17 bases lay between the germline ends. The CDR3 totals 13 residues. Germline-derived CDR1 and CDR2 are SGHTA and FQGTGA. The DNA of the CDR3 is TGTGCCAGCAGCCAATTGGGAGACGATAGCCAGTACTTC. Translated: CASSQLGDDSQYF.

To note about this clone: The sample has other DNA sequences that encode this CDR3 too. The rearrangement uses TRBV2 and TRBJ1-5, with 10 bases matching TRBD1. The CDR3 is 14 residues long. With 4 bases clipped from V and 6 bases from J, the junction kept 3 bases outside the gene matches. Germline CDR1 and CDR2: SNHLY and FYNNEI. CDR3 in DNA: TGTGCCAGCAGTGGGACAGGGGGTTTTCAGCCCCAGCATTTT. As protein: CASSGTGGFQPQHF.

The genes are TRBV6-6 and TRBJ2-3; D ambiguous. Deletions cut 4 bases from V and 0 bases from J, with 8 bases between. The CDR3 length is 14 residues. Germline values: CDR1 MNHNY, CDR2 SVGAGI (reference sequence). CDR3 amino acids: CASSFTISTDTQYF. The CDR3 DNA follows: TGTGCCAGCAGTTTTACAATAAGCACAGATACGCAGTATTTT.

The chain combines TRBV18 with TRBJ2-1; the D gene is possibly TRBD2 (6 bases). The germline V and J ends were trimmed by 0 bases and 7 bases, with 13 bases remaining between them. The CDR3 runs to 15 residues. Germline CDR1 and CDR2: KGHSH and LQKENI. In DNA, the CDR3 is TGTGCCAGCTCACCACCGGGGGGAATTGGGAATGAGCAGTTCTTC. This encodes CASSPPGGIGNEQFF.

The V gene is TRBV10-3, the J gene TRBJ1-2; TRBD1 matches 7 bases. V was clipped by 4 bases and J by 7 bases; unmatched bases: 6. The CDR3 covers 13 residues. Germline V gives CDR1 ENHRY, CDR2 SYGVKD. The CDR3 DNA reads TGTGCCATCAGTGGACAGGGAAAAGGTGGCTACACCTTC. Translating gives CAISGQGKGGYTF.

This sequence joins TRBV5-1 and TRBJ1-1, with D perhaps TRBD1 (6 bases). CDR1 and CDR2 (germline): SGHRS, YFSETQ. V lost 3 bases and J 5 bases, leaving 14 bases between the germline ends. CDR3 length: 14 residues. The CDR3, as DNA: TGCGCCAGCAGCTCTCATACAGGGTGGACTGAAGCTTTCTTT. This codes for CASSSHTGWTEAFF.

The chain has TRBV23-1 and TRBJ2-1; weak D call: TRBD2 (5 bases). TRBV23-1 is given ORF status, its function remaining uncertain. Between the trimmed V and J ends, which lost 7 bases and 4 bases, there was a span of 14 bases. The CDR3 consists of 14 residues. As DNA, the CDR3 is TGCGCCAGCAACGGGAAGTTACGGTACAATGAGCAGTTCTTC. Encoded protein: CASNGKLRYNEQFF.

The chain uses TRBV7-9 and TRBJ1-2, with TRBD1 as a possible D gene (6 bases). Trimming left V 3 bases short and J 4 bases short, with 9 bases between. The CDR3 spans 13 residues. Germline V CDR1 and CDR2: SEHNR, FQNEAQ (reference sequence). DNA of the CDR3: TGTGCCAGCAGCTTGGACAGTAGCTATGGCTACACCTTC. It yields the protein CASSLDSSYGYTF.

The rearrangement joins TRBV5-1 to TRBJ2-3; 11 bases are shared with TRBD1. V trimming: 7 bases; J trimming: 4 bases; junction bases outside the gene matches: 14. This CDR3 is built from 17 residues. Germline CDR1 reads SGHRS; CDR2 reads YFSETQ. The CDR3 loop is CASADGTRTGGADTQYF. The CDR3 nucleotides are TGCGCCAGCGCCGACGGCACAAGGACAGGGGGCGCAGATACGCAGTATTTT.

Note on this clone: At one boundary the junction diverges from the germline segment, which might be a read error. The J gene is TRBJ2-5, the V gene TRBV7-7, with no clear D. This CDR3 contains 13 residues. Germline assignment: CDR1 SSHAT and CDR2 FNYEAQ (reference sequence). The CDR3 loop is CASSPEVSGLRDF. The CDR3 coding sequence is TGTGCCAGCAGCCCCGAAGTATCGGGTCTCCGGGACTTC.

The chain couples TRBV2 to TRBJ2-1; 10 nucleotides line up with TRBD2. In germline, CDR1 is SNHLY, CDR2 FYNNEI. This CDR3 is built from 13 residues. Trimming removed 7 bases from V and 4 bases from J; junction bases left unmatched: 1. CDR3 amino acids: CASKREGYNEQFF. As DNA, the CDR3 is TGTGCCAGCAAGCGGGAGGGTTACAATGAGCAGTTCTTC.

This chain joins TRBV5-1 and TRBJ1-2, with TRBD1 matching over 8 bases. J lost 8 bases, V lost 4 bases, and 13 bases had no gene match. The germline CDR1 and CDR2 sequences are SGHRS and YFSETQ. This CDR3 is 15 amino acids long. CDR3 in DNA: TGCGCCAGCAGCCAGCTGCCGGGACAGGTTGGGGGCTACACCTTC. As protein: CASSQLPGQVGGYTF.

This clone was observed a single time. The DNA for the CDR3 is TGTGCCAGCAGCTTAGAAACAGGGGCTTCGTCCTACACCTTC. Its protein is CASSLETGASSYTF. This chain connects TRBV7-9 to TRBJ1-2; TRBD1 matches 7 bases. V dropped 1 base and J dropped 10; count of bases not matched to a gene: 9. Germline-derived CDR1 and CDR2 are SEHNR and FQNEAQ (reference sequence). The CDR3 covers 14 residues.

This rearrangement joins TRBV5-6 to TRBJ2-1; possible D gene TRBD2, 7 bases. V lost 0 bases to trimming and J lost 8 bases, with 12 bases between them. Per germline, CDR1 SGHDT and CDR2 YYEEEE. The CDR3 loop spans 14 amino acids. The CDR3 is CASSLVGGLYEQFF. CDR3 nucleotide sequence: TGTGCCAGCAGCTTGGTCGGGGGGCTGTATGAGCAGTTCTTC.

The chain links TRBV3-1 (or the pseudogene TRBV3-2) to TRBJ2-2, with D possibly being TRBD2 (5 bases). This CDR3 region has 16 residues. V was trimmed by 4 bases and J by 0 bases, leaving 12 bases between them. Germline V lookup: CDR1 LGHDT, CDR2 YNNKEL (reference sequence). CDR3 region: CASSLHLATNTGELFF. Here the CDR3 DNA reads TGTGCCAGCAGCCTTCACCTAGCAACGAACACCGGGGAGCTGTTTTTT.

The chain combines TRBV2 with TRBJ1-5; no firm D call. The V end was cut by 6 bases, the J end by 7 bases, with 13 bases between. The CDR3 extends over 13 amino acids. Per germline, CDR1 SNHLY and CDR2 FYNNEI. For the CDR3, the DNA is TGTGCCAGCAGAGTGGATTTGGGCCAGCCCCAGCATTTT. This gives the protein CASRVDLGQPQHF.

The rearrangement links TRBV11-1 to TRBJ2-7; TRBD1 matches 7 bases. This CDR3 has 16 residues. The junction had 13 bases not matched to a gene; V was cut back by 5 bases and J by 3 bases. CDR1 is SGHAT and CDR2 is FQDESV in the germline V gene (reference sequence). CDR3 region: CASSHRIGQGDYEQYF. CDR3 bases: TGTGCCAGCAGCCATAGGATTGGGCAGGGGGACTACGAGCAGTACTTC.

This chain links TRBV6-2 or TRBV6-3 with TRBJ2-5; 9 bases are shared with TRBD2. The CDR3 extends over 15 amino acids. Losses at the gene ends were 6 bases for V and 4 bases for J; bases not matched to a gene: 9. The germline V gene has CDR1 MNHEY and CDR2 SVGEGT. The CDR3 reads CASSRASGVSETQYF. CDR3 DNA: TGTGCCAGCAGCCGGGCTAGCGGGGTTTCAGAGACCCAGTACTTC.

V is TRBV5-1 and J is TRBJ1-3; TRBD1 matches 7 bases. This CDR3 has 16 amino acids. After removal of 2 bases from V and 1 base from J, the junction contained 6 bases not matched to a gene. Germline assignment: CDR1 SGHRS and CDR2 YFSETQ. CDR3 coding DNA: TGCGCCAGCAGCTTCTCCACAGGGGCGTCTGGAAACACCATATATTTT. Translation gives CASSFSTGASGNTIYF.

This CDR3 is CASSQGRSYGYTF. CDR3 DNA: TGTGCCAGCAGCCAAGGAAGGAGCTATGGCTACACCTTC. The chain couples TRBV14 to TRBJ1-2, with D unresolved. The CDR3 consists of 13 residues. Trimming removed 1 base from V and 4 bases from J, with 7 bases in between. Germline assignment: CDR1 SGHDN and CDR2 FVKESK.

The gene calls are TRBV19 and TRBJ2-7; D perhaps matches TRBD1 (5 bases). The CDR3 totals 15 residues. The germline V gene has CDR1 LNHDA and CDR2 SQIVND (reference sequence). Trimming shortened V by 6 bases and J by 4 bases, and 19 bases separated the two germline ends. CDR3 in amino acids: CASSLGQGALYEQYF. In DNA form, the CDR3 reads TGTGCCAGTAGCCTAGGCCAGGGTGCATTATACGAGCAGTACTTC.

The chain employs TRBV7-8 and TRBJ1-3; TRBD1 is a possible D gene (6 bases). The V gene lost 5 bases and the J gene lost 0 bases, with 17 bases spanning the gap. CDR3 size: 17 residues. Germline V gives CDR1 SGHVS, CDR2 FQNEAQ. The CDR3 loop reads CASSPDKDRPSGNTIYF. The DNA of the CDR3 is TGTGCCAGCAGCCCTGATAAGGACAGACCCTCTGGAAACACCATATATTTT. The variable domain in full, with the rest retrieved from reference TRBV7-8 and TRBJ1-3, is GAGVSQSPRYKVAKRGQDVALRCDPISGHVSLFWYQQALGQGPEFLTYFQNEAQLDKSGLPSDRFFAERPEGSVSTLKIQRTQQEDSAVYLCASSPDKDRPSGNTIYFGEGSWLTVV.

This rearrangement joins TRBV14 to TRBJ1-4; no reliable D call. The CDR3 has 15 amino acids. V gave up 3 bases and J gave up 7 bases, with 15 bases separating them. Germline CDR1 and CDR2: SGHDN and FVKESK. The CDR3 spells CASSQLPGRGEKLFF. The CDR3 DNA reads TGTGCCAGCAGCCAGCTACCCGGACGGGGTGAAAAACTGTTTTTT.

This chain uses TRBV6-5 with TRBJ2-2; D might be TRBD1 (6 bases). Germline CDR1 and CDR2: MNHEY and SVGAGI. This CDR3 has 15 residues. The V end lost 8 bases, the J end lost 1 base, and 14 bases lay between the germline ends. The CDR3 DNA sequence: TGTGCCAGCTCCACGGACAGCCGGAACACCGGGGAGCTGTTTTTT. This codes for CASSTDSRNTGELFF.